This T cell receptor (beta chain) was sequenced for a study of shared clonotypes between healthy human individuals. V lost 7 bases to trimming and J lost 4 bases; unmatched junction nucleotides: 11. The CDR3 is 17 amino acids. Per germline, CDR1 SQVTM and CDR2 ANQGSEA. Clones were read by immunoSEQ multiplex PCR, and TCRdb kept only the in-frame ones, dropping some. The table has some 2,000,000 clones, 90% to 97% seen once. About this clone: The target antigen is unknown.

Whole-study findings and limits: The expectation was that sequencing depth would affect clonotype sharing among donors.

This chain connects TRBV29-1 to TRBJ2-1; 15 bases align to TRBD2. The sequenced material came from naive CD4+ T cells sorted from blood. This sample's subset: CD45RA+ positively selected. The clonotype originates from a man aged 18 to 30 in good health. This CDR3 is CSATGTSGGYLYNEQFF. In DNA form, the CDR3 reads TGCAGCGCGACCGGGACTAGCGGGGGGTATTTGTACAATGAGCAGTTCTTC.